This T cell receptor beta chain was sequenced for a study of T cell clonality in common variable immunodeficiency. Study-level points and caveats: In common variable immunodeficiency, TCR beta chains reportedly carried fewer deletions and N-nucleotide insertions. T cell subpopulation sequencing would be needed to explain CVID clonality.

This CDR3 has 16 amino acids. V lost 0 bases to trimming and J lost 9 bases; unmatched junction nucleotides: 5. Germline lookup yields CDR1 SGHRS and CDR2 YFSETQ. This clone occurred a few times. The antigen remains undetermined. The CDR3 is cut off 3 residues early in the read; its end comes from the germline J gene. TCRdb's copy holds only in-frame clones and misses some; the assay was immunoSEQ multiplex PCR. The sample is made up of fewer than 30,000 clones, none counted only once. Sequences were obtained from peripheral blood mononuclear cells. The TCR originated in a human donor with common variable immunodeficiency. This rearrangement joins TRBV5-1 to TRBJ2-1, with 14 nucleotides matching TRBD2. CDR3 region: CASSLGLAGGPGEQFF. CDR3 bases read: TGCGCCAGCAGCTTGGGACTAGCGGGGGGGCCGGGTGAG.